This T cell receptor (beta chain) came from a study of T cells in localized non-small cell lung cancer. The CDR3 is made up of 14 amino acids. The germline V gene has CDR1 SGHNT and CDR2 YENEEA. V was cut by 0 bases and J by 7 bases, with 10 bases left in between. Clones were read by immunoSEQ multiplex PCR, and TCRdb kept only the in-frame ones, dropping some. The data hold several hundred clones, with about a quarter observed a single time. This specimen was normal lung tissue next to the tumor, taken before any cancer treatment. This TCR was sampled from a woman aged 35-75 years with stage III lung adenocarcinoma. V gene TRBV11-3 combines with J gene TRBJ1-5; tentatively, D is TRBD1 (5 bases). CDR3 in amino acids: CASSLDRVDQPQHF. The CDR3, as DNA: TGTGCCAGCAGCTTAGACAGGGTGGACCAGCCCCAGCATTTT.